The 10 T cell receptor beta chains reported below all come from one sample, sequenced in a study of shared clonotypes between healthy human individuals (TCRdb year 2020). Library preparation employed the immunoSEQ multiplex PCR assay. TCRdb holds this immuneACCESS table with in-frame rearrangements only. Some clones are missing; in checked studies, unresolved V genes explain under half, and the rest has no known cause. Here the sample has over 850,000 clones; about 80% occur a single time. Of the sample, approximately 0.5% is held by the ten largest clones. Source material: memory CD4+ T cells from PBMCs. According to the study, the label for this sample's cell subset or site signals: CD45RA-negative fraction. The receptors come from a man aged 18 to 35 in good health. Some clones in this sample may be carry-over from other donors' samples.

J is TRBJ2-5 and V is TRBV19; TRBD1 agrees at 11 bases. The CDR3 has 14 amino acids. The V and J ends lost 5 bases and 5 bases, in that order; junction bases with no gene match: 4. Germline lookup yields CDR1 LNHDA and CDR2 SQIVND (reference sequence). The CDR3 nucleotides read TGTGCCAGTAGTCGGACAGGGGGCGATGAGACCCAGTACTTC. Translating gives CASSRTGGDETQYF.

This clone occurred many times. Other DNA sequences in this specimen translate into the identical CDR3. The CDR3 sequence: CASSHFTLRDRRNYGYTF. CDR3 DNA: TGTGCCAGCAGTCATTTCACTCTGAGGGACAGGCGGAACTATGGCTACACCTTC. This chain links TRBV28 with TRBJ1-2, with 8 bases lining up with TRBD1. The CDR3 runs 18 residues. Germline CDR1 is MDHEN and CDR2 is SYDVKM. The V and J ends lost 5 bases and 2 bases, in that order; junction bases with no gene match: 16.

The chain carries TRBV28 and TRBJ1-6; TRBD1 agrees at 10 bases. The germline V gene encodes CDR1 MDHEN and CDR2 SYDVKM. The CDR3 runs to 16 residues. Trimming took 6 bases from V and 7 from J; bases not matched to a gene: 9. The CDR3 loop reads CASRTRQGAMNSPLHF. The CDR3 nucleotides read TGTGCCAGCAGGACAAGACAGGGGGCGATGAATTCACCCCTCCACTTT.

This chain uses TRBV9 with TRBJ2-1, with 7 nucleotides matching TRBD2. This CDR3 comprises 15 residues. Germline V lookup: CDR1 SGDLS, CDR2 YYNGEE. The V and J ends lost 6 bases and 0 bases, in that order; junction bases with no gene match: 6. The chain's CDR3 is CASTPSGSSYNEQFF. CDR3 nucleotides: TGTGCCAGCACCCCTAGCGGAAGCTCCTACAATGAGCAGTTCTTC.

This clone was picked up a small number of times. CDR3 coding DNA: TGCGCCAGCAGCCCTGATCCCAGCACTAACTATGGCTACACCTTC. Protein: CASSPDPSTNYGYTF. The J gene is TRBJ1-2, the V gene TRBV5-1; D is undetermined. The V end lost 4 bases, the J end lost 0 bases, and 13 bases lay between the germline ends. Germline V gene lookup returns CDR1 SGHRS and CDR2 YFSETQ. This CDR3 region has 15 residues. The full variable domain, with the rest looked up from reference TRBV5-1 and TRBJ1-2, is KAGVTQTPRYLIKTRGQQVTLSCSPISGHRSVSWYQQTPGQGLQFLFEYFSETQRNKGNFPGRFSGRQFSNSRSEMNVSTLELGDSALYLCASSPDPSTNYGYTFGSGTRLTVV.

This chain uses TRBV11-3 with TRBJ2-3, with D tentatively TRBD1 or TRBD2 (5 bases each). Germline V gene data show CDR1 as SGHNT and CDR2 as YENEEA. The V gene lost 5 bases and the J gene lost 1 base, with 10 bases spanning the gap. The CDR3 loop spans 14 amino acids. DNA of the CDR3: TGTGCCAGCAGCCGGGACGCCCGCACAGATACGCAGTATTTT. It codes for CASSRDARTDTQYF.

This sequence joins TRBV5-1 and TRBJ1-2; 7 bases fit TRBD1. The germline gives CDR1 SGHRS, CDR2 YFSETQ. This CDR3 spans 14 amino acids. J gave up 6 bases and V 1 base, and 6 bases lay outside the gene matches. The CDR3 loop reads CASSLLAGGDGYTF. CDR3 in DNA: TGCGCCAGCAGCTTGTTGGCAGGGGGAGATGGCTACACCTTC.

This clone was counted many times. Just one base apart from a much larger clone, this may be a read error. The sample contains more than one DNA sequence encoding this CDR3. The gene calls are TRBV29-1 and TRBJ1-1; D is unclear. V was clipped by 5 bases and J by 1 base, with 8 bases between them. There are 12 residues in the CDR3. Per germline, CDR1 SQVTM and CDR2 ANQGSEA. The CDR3, as DNA: TGCAGCGTTTCTTCAGGGAACACTGAAGCTTTCTTT. This gives the protein CSVSSGNTEAFF.

The rearrangement joins TRBV7-3 to TRBJ1-1, with TRBD1 identical over 11 bases. J gave up 5 bases and V 5 bases, and 7 bases lay outside the gene matches. CDR1 is SGHTA and CDR2 is FQGTGA in the germline V gene. The CDR3 runs to 15 residues. As DNA, the CDR3 is TGTGCCAGCAGCCAATCGGGGACAGGGGGAACTGAAGCTTTCTTT. Its protein is CASSQSGTGGTEAFF.

The chain employs TRBV5-5 and TRBJ2-7; 11 nucleotides align to TRBD1. This CDR3 region has 16 residues. J was trimmed by 2 bases and V by 3 bases; bases with no gene match: 7. Germline V gene sequence: CDR1 SGHKS, CDR2 YYEKEE (reference sequence). The CDR3 region is CASSWQVGQGAYEQYF. In DNA, the CDR3 is TGTGCCAGCAGCTGGCAGGTGGGACAGGGGGCCTACGAGCAGTACTTC.